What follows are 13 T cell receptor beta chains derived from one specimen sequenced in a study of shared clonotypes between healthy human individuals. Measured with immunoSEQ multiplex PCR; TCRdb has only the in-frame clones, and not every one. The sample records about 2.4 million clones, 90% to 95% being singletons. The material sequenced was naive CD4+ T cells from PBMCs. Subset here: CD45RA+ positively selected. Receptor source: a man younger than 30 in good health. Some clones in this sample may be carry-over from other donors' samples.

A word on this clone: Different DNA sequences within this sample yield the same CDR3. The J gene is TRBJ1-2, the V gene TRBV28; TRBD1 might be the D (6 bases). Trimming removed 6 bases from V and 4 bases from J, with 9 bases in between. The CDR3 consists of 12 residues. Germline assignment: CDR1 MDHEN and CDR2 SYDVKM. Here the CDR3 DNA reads TGTGCCAGCAGGCCGACAGGCTATGGCTACACCTTC. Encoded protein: CASRPTGYGYTF.

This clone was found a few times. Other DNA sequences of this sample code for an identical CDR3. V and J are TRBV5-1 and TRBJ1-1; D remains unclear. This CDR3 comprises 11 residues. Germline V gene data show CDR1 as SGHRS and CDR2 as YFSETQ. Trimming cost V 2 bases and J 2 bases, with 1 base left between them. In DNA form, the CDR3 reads TGCGCCAGCAGCTTAAACACTGAAGCTTTCTTT. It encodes CASSLNTEAFF.

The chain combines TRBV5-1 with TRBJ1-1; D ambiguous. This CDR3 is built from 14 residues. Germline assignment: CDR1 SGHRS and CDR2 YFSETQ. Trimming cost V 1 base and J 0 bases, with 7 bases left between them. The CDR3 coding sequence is TGCGCCAGCAGCTTGTCACAGCTGAACACTGAAGCTTTCTTT. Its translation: CASSLSQLNTEAFF.

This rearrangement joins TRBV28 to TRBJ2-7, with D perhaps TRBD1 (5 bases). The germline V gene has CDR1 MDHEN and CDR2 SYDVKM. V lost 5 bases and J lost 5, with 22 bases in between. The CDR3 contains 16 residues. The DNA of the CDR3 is TGTGCCAGCAGTCCCAACTTATGGGGCGAAGTCGACGAGCAGTACTTC. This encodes CASSPNLWGEVDEQYF.

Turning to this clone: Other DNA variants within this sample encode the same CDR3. The CDR3 region has the DNA TGTGCCAGCAGCGTACGAGCTCAAGAGACCCAGTACTTC. Translating it yields CASSVRAQETQYF. V is TRBV9 and J is TRBJ2-5; unclear D gene. V dropped 1 base and J dropped 2 bases, with 6 bases sitting between them. The CDR3 is made up of 13 amino acids. The germline V gene encodes CDR1 SGDLS and CDR2 YYNGEE. The full variable domain, its missing parts supplied by reference TRBV9 and TRBJ2-5, is DSGVTQTPKHLITATGQRVTLRCSPRSGDLSVYWYQQSLDQGLQFLIQYYNGEERAKGNILERFSAQQFPDLHSELNLSSLELGDSALYFCASSVRAQETQYFGPGTRLLVL.

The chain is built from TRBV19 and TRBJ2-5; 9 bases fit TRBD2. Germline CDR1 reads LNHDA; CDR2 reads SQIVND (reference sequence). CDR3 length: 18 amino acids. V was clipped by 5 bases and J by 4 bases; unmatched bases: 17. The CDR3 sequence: CASSPYPPGGRAGETQYF. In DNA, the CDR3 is TGTGCCAGTAGTCCATACCCACCTGGCGGGAGGGCCGGAGAGACCCAGTACTTC.

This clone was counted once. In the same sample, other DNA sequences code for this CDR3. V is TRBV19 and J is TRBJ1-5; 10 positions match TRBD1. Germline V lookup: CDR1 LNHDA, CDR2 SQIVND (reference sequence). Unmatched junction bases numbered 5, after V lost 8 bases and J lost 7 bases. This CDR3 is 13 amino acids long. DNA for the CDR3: TGTGCCAGTTCCGGGACAGGGGTCCAGCCCCAGCATTTT. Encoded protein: CASSGTGVQPQHF. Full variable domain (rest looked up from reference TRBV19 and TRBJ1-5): DGGITQSPKYLFRKEGQNVTLSCEQNLNHDAMYWYRQDPGQGLRLIYYSQIVNDFQKGDIAEGYSVSREKKESFPLTVTSAQKNPTAFYLCASSGTGVQPQHFGDGTRLSIL.

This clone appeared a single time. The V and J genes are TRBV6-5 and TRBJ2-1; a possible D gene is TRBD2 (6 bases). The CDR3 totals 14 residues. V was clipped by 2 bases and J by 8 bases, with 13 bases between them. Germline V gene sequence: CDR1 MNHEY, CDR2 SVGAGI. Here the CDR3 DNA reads TGTGCCAGCAGTTACCGGGCTCGCGGGGATGAGCAGTTCTTC. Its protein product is CASSYRARGDEQFF.

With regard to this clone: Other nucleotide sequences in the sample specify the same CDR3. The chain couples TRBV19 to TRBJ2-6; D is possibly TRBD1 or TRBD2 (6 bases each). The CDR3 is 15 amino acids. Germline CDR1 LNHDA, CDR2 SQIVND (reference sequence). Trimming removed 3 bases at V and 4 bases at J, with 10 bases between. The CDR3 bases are TGTGCCAGTAGTATGGGGGGCTCCGGGGCCAACGTCCTGACTTTC. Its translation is CASSMGGSGANVLTF.

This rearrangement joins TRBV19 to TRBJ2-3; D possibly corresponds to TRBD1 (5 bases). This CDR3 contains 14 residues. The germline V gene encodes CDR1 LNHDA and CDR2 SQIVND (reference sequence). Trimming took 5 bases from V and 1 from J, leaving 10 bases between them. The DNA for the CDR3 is TGTGCCAGTAGTGAGGACACAGGCACAGATACGCAGTATTTT. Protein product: CASSEDTGTDTQYF.

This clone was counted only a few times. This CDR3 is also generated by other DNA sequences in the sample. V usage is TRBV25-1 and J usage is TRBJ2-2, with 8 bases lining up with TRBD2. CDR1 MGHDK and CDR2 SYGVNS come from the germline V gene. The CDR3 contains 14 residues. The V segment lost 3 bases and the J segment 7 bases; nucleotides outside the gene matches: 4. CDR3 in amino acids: CASSEAGGRGELFF. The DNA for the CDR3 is TGTGCCAGCAGTGAGGCGGGAGGACGCGGGGAGCTGTTTTTT. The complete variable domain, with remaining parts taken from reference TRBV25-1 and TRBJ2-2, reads EADIYQTPRYLVIGTGKKITLECSQTMGHDKMYWYQQDPGMELHLIHYSYGVNSTEKGDLSSESTVSRIRTEHFPLTLESARPSHTSQYLCASSEAGGRGELFFGEGSRLTVL.

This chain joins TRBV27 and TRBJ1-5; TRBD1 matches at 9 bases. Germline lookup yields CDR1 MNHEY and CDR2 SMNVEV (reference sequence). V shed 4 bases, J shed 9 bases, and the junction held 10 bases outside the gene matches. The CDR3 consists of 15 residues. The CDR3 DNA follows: TGTGCCAGCAGTTCCGGGACAGGGTGGCTCCGGCCCCAGCATTTT. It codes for CASSSGTGWLRPQHF.

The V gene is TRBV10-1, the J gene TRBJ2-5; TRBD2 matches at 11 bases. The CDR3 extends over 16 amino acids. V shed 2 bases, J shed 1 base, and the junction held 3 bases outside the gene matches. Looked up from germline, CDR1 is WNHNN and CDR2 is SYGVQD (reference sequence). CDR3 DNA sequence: TGCGCCAGCAGTGAGGGGACTAGCGGACCCCAAGAGACCCAGTACTTC. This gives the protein CASSEGTSGPQETQYF.